The 24 T cell receptor beta chains below all came from one sample that was sequenced in a study of OX40 agonist ivuxolimab in advanced cancers. The table came from immunoSEQ multiplex PCR; TCRdb's copy has only in-frame clones and leaves some out. The sample carries 60,000 to 70,000 clones, about 90% recorded once. Sequenced material: CD4+ or CD8+ T cells sorted from blood, taken in a trial of the OX40 agonist ivuxolimab. Source of these receptors: an adult with an advanced solid tumor such as melanoma, head and neck, liver or kidney cancer.

The chain joins TRBV5-1 to TRBJ1-2; D is undetermined. The V end lost 4 bases, the J end lost 4 bases, and 14 bases lay between the germline ends. Germline V gives CDR1 SGHRS, CDR2 YFSETQ. The CDR3 is made up of 14 amino acids. Here the CDR3 reads CASSPGTDLYGYTF. CDR3 sequence (DNA): TGCGCCAGCAGCCCGGGTACGGACCTCTATGGCTACACCTTC.

The gene calls are TRBV28 and TRBJ1-5, with unresolved D. CDR1 is MDHEN, CDR2 SYDVKM, per germline. V lost 6 bases and J 4 bases, leaving 13 bases between the germline ends. The CDR3 extends over 14 amino acids. CDR3 region: CASSSPAGNQPQHF. CDR3 nucleotide sequence: TGTGCCAGCAGCTCCCCGGCGGGTAATCAGCCCCAGCATTTT.

The V call is TRBV7-9, the J call TRBJ2-7; D unclear. With 1 base removed from V and 0 bases from J, the gap between germline ends came to 13 bases. In germline, CDR1 is SEHNR, CDR2 FQNEAQ (reference sequence). The CDR3 consists of 16 residues. The CDR3 spells CASSLVGVLTSYEQYF. DNA for the CDR3: TGTGCCAGCAGCTTAGTTGGCGTCCTTACCTCCTACGAGCAGTACTTC. The variable domain in full, completed from reference TRBV7-9 and TRBJ2-7, reads DTGVSQNPRHKITKRGQNVTFRCDPISEHNRLYWYRQTLGQGPEFLTYFQNEAQLEKSRLLSDRFSAERPKGSFSTLEIQRTEQGDSAMYLCASSLVGVLTSYEQYFGPGTRLTVT.

As to this clone: Its ends do not fully match the called genes, so a read error is possible. This chain uses TRBV5-4 with TRBJ1-5; 10 bases map to TRBD1. The CDR3 is 15 amino acids. Germline CDR1 SGHNT, CDR2 YYREEE (reference sequence). The CDR3 is CASSQTGGDNQLQHF. DNA of the CDR3: TGTGCCAGCAGCCAGACAGGGGGCGATAATCAGCTCCAGCATTTT.

The chain is built from TRBV18 and TRBJ2-7, with a weak D call TRBD2 (5 bases). The CDR3 has 15 amino acids. Germline lookup yields CDR1 KGHSH and CDR2 LQKENI. V lost 1 base to trimming and J lost 3 bases, with 13 bases between them. The CDR3 spells CASSPRRTGNYEQYF. CDR3 sequence (DNA): TGTGCCAGCTCACCACGCAGGACTGGGAACTACGAGCAGTACTTC. Full variable domain (outside the CDR3, taken from reference TRBV18 and TRBJ2-7): NAGVMQNPRHLVRRRGQEARLRCSPMKGHSHVYWYRQLPEEGLKFMVYLQKENIIDESGMPKERFSAEFPKEGPSILRIQQVVRGDSAAYFCASSPRRTGNYEQYFGPGTRLTVT.

The gene calls are TRBV11-3 and TRBJ2-7; 15 nucleotides match TRBD2. Germline CDR1 is SGHNT and CDR2 is YENEEA. The V and J ends lost 4 bases and 4 bases, in that order; junction bases with no gene match: 11. CDR3 length: 18 residues. In nucleotides, the CDR3 is TGTGCCAGCAGCTCGGGACTAGCGGGAGGCCGTATAGTGTACGAGCAGTACTTC. This sequence encodes CASSSGLAGGRIVYEQYF. The whole variable domain, remainder taken from reference TRBV11-3 and TRBJ2-7, is EAGVVQSPRYKIIEKKQPVAFWCNPISGHNTLYWYLQNLGQGPELLIRYENEEAVDDSQLPKDRFSAERLKGVDSTLKIQPAELGDSAVYLCASSSGLAGGRIVYEQYFGPGTRLTVT.

J is TRBJ1-5 and V is TRBV5-5; a possible D gene is TRBD1 (5 bases). The V gene lost 0 bases and the J gene lost 6 bases, with 10 bases spanning the gap. Germline V CDR1 and CDR2: SGHKS, YYEKEE (reference sequence). This CDR3 spans 14 amino acids. The CDR3 nucleotides read TGTGCCAGCAGCTTGGATTGGGGCCCTCAGCCCCAGCATTTT. As protein: CASSLDWGPQPQHF.

The chain carries TRBV6-1 and TRBJ1-2; D not certain. Germline V lookup: CDR1 MNHNS, CDR2 SASEGT. With 1 base removed from V and 4 bases from J, the gap between germline ends came to 7 bases. This CDR3 comprises 13 residues. This CDR3 reads CASSEGPVYGYTF. The CDR3 DNA reads as TGTGCCAGCAGTGAAGGGCCAGTCTATGGCTACACCTTC.

The rearrangement links TRBV30 to TRBJ1-4; D unclear. V was pared by 3 bases and J by 5 bases, with 19 bases between. Germline CDR1 is GTSNPN and CDR2 is SVGIG (reference sequence). CDR3 length: 16 amino acids. CDR3 DNA: TGTGCCTGGAGCCCCCTTCAGGCAGGCGAAAATGAAAAACTGTTTTTT. Residues: CAWSPLQAGENEKLFF.

The V gene is TRBV11-3, the J gene TRBJ2-7; D gene ambiguous. Trimming removed 0 bases at V and 4 bases at J, with 4 bases between. The CDR3 loop spans 12 amino acids. Germline V lookup: CDR1 SGHNT, CDR2 YENEEA. DNA of the CDR3: TGTGCCAGCAGCTTAGATCAATACGAGCAGTACTTC. Residues: CASSLDQYEQYF.

The chain employs TRBV6-1 and TRBJ2-3; possibly TRBD2 for D (5 bases). Trimming pared 5 bases from V and 2 bases from J, leaving 11 bases between. CDR3 size: 14 residues. The germline gives CDR1 MNHNS, CDR2 SASEGT. CDR3 bases: TGTGCCAGCAGTAGTGCGGAGGACACAGATACGCAGTATTTT. It encodes CASSSAEDTDTQYF.

This clone occurred once. Here the CDR3 reads CASSVGTGLNSPLHF. Here the CDR3 DNA reads TGTGCCAGCAGCGTCGGGACGGGGCTTAATTCACCCCTCCACTTT. This chain uses TRBV9 with TRBJ1-6; maybe TRBD1 (5 bases). Germline V gene data show CDR1 as SGDLS and CDR2 as YYNGEE. The CDR3 covers 15 residues. Trimming took off 2 bases at V and 6 bases at J, with 12 bases between the two ends. Based on the CDR3 plus reference TRBV9 and TRBJ1-6, the full variable domain is DSGVTQTPKHLITATGQRVTLRCSPRSGDLSVYWYQQSLDQGLQFLIQYYNGEERAKGNILERFSAQQFPDLHSELNLSSLELGDSALYFCASSVGTGLNSPLHFGNGTRLTVT.

The rearrangement links TRBV6-1 to TRBJ1-5; TRBD1 matches 7 bases. CDR1 is MNHNS and CDR2 is SASEGT in the germline V gene. This CDR3 has 14 residues. V trimming: 1 base; J trimming: 4 bases; junction bases outside the gene matches: 1. CDR3: CASSEVQGNQPQHF. CDR3 DNA: TGTGCCAGCAGTGAAGTACAGGGGAATCAGCCCCAGCATTTT.

The CDR3 DNA reads as TGCGCCAGCAGCCTTCACAGGACGTCGACATACAATGAGCAGTTCTTC. It yields the protein CASSLHRTSTYNEQFF. This sequence joins TRBV4-1 and TRBJ2-1, with TRBD1 as a possible D gene (5 bases). The CDR3 covers 16 residues. V shed 4 bases and J shed 4 bases, with 17 bases lying between them. Germline V CDR1 and CDR2: MGHRA, YSYEKL.

This chain links TRBV5-1 with TRBJ1-3, with D unresolved. The germline V gene has CDR1 SGHRS and CDR2 YFSETQ. This CDR3 is 16 amino acids long. The V and J ends lost 0 bases and 0 bases respectively, with 10 bases between them. The CDR3 spells CASSLGGLTSGNTIYF. The CDR3, as DNA: TGCGCCAGCAGCTTGGGAGGGCTTACCTCTGGAAACACCATATATTTT. The full variable domain, in which reference TRBV5-1 and TRBJ1-3 provide the parts outside the CDR3, is KAGVTQTPRYLIKTRGQQVTLSCSPISGHRSVSWYQQTPGQGLQFLFEYFSETQRNKGNFPGRFSGRQFSNSRSEMNVSTLELGDSALYLCASSLGGLTSGNTIYFGEGSWLTVV.

J is TRBJ1-1 and V is TRBV28; 9 nucleotides line up with TRBD1. Per the germline V gene, CDR1 is MDHEN and CDR2 is SYDVKM. The J segment lost 11 bases and the V segment lost 4 bases, leaving 2 bases of the junction unmatched. This CDR3 has 11 residues. The CDR3: CASSYRGHAFF. The CDR3 nucleotides are TGTGCCAGCAGTTACAGGGGGCATGCTTTCTTT.

The genes are TRBV5-1 and TRBJ1-4; D call uncertain. The CDR3 extends over 14 amino acids. Per germline, CDR1 SGHRS and CDR2 YFSETQ. Between the trimmed V and J ends, which lost 0 bases and 8 bases, there was a span of 11 bases. The CDR3 sequence is CASSLDAHLEKLFF. Here the CDR3 DNA reads TGCGCCAGCAGCTTGGACGCCCATTTGGAAAAACTGTTTTTT.

The rearrangement uses TRBV5-1 and TRBJ1-3; 7 nucleotides line up with TRBD1. Per the germline V gene, CDR1 is SGHRS and CDR2 is YFSETQ. This CDR3 has 15 residues. V was pared by 3 bases and J by 5 bases, with 8 bases of the junction left unmatched. The CDR3 region has the DNA TGCGCCAGCAGCTCCTGGACAGGCGGGAGAAACACCATATATTTT. This translates into CASSSWTGGRNTIYF.

The chain couples TRBV11-2 to TRBJ2-3; D gene ambiguous. The CDR3 spans 16 residues. The V end was cut by 5 bases, the J end by 0 bases, with 15 bases between. Per the germline V gene, CDR1 is SGHAT and CDR2 is FQNNGV. CDR3 amino acids: CASSRVNSLSTDTQYF. CDR3 bases: TGTGCCAGCAGCCGGGTTAACAGCCTTAGCACAGATACGCAGTATTTT.

The chain recombines TRBV7-9 with TRBJ1-1, with D unresolved. The germline gives CDR1 SEHNR, CDR2 FQNEAQ (reference sequence). This CDR3 spans 12 amino acids. Trimming removed 3 bases from V and 7 bases from J, with 9 bases in between. In DNA, the CDR3 is TGTGCCAGCAGCTTTAGTTTGGGTGAAGCTTTCTTT. This encodes CASSFSLGEAFF.

V gene TRBV29-1 combines with J gene TRBJ2-4; D is perhaps TRBD1 or TRBD2 (5 bases each). Deletions cut 6 bases from V and 8 bases from J, with 17 bases between. Per the germline V gene, CDR1 is SQVTM and CDR2 is ANQGSEA. The CDR3 spans 13 residues. CDR3 sequence reads: CSVAREPRDIQYF. CDR3 nucleotides: TGCAGCGTCGCCAGGGAACCGCGGGACATTCAGTACTTC.

The chain recombines TRBV27 with TRBJ2-3; D uncertain. The CDR3 is made up of 14 amino acids. V lost 3 bases and J 5 bases, leaving 12 bases between the germline ends. Per germline, CDR1 MNHEY and CDR2 SMNVEV (reference sequence). CDR3: CASSFQRGRDTQYF. CDR3 bases: TGTGCCAGCAGTTTTCAGCGAGGAAGAGATACGCAGTATTTT.

The chain's CDR3 is CASSRDRGQPQHF. As DNA, the CDR3 is TGTGCCAGCAGTCGGGACAGGGGTCAGCCCCAGCATTTT. The gene calls are TRBV28 and TRBJ1-5, with 10 bases matching TRBD1. Germline trimming cut 5 bases from V and 6 bases from J; bases unmatched to any gene: 1. The CDR3 consists of 13 residues. Germline V lookup: CDR1 MDHEN, CDR2 SYDVKM.

This rearrangement joins TRBV9 to TRBJ2-1; possibly TRBD1 for D (6 bases). Germline assignment: CDR1 SGDLS and CDR2 YYNGEE. Trimming shortened V by 4 bases and J by 0 bases, and 14 bases separated the two germline ends. This CDR3 has 16 residues. The CDR3, as DNA: TGTGCCAGCAGCATCGGACAGTCGAGCTCCTACAATGAGCAGTTCTTC. The encoded protein is CASSIGQSSSYNEQFF.